This T cell receptor (beta chain) was identified during a study of shared clonotypes between healthy human individuals. Study-level results: The study's rarefaction showed incomplete sorted-subset sequencing despite large depth. The sampled material consisted only of blood, and tissue repertoires are likely to differ.

To note about this clone: What it binds is unknown.

Germline assignment: CDR1 MNHEY and CDR2 SMNVEV (reference sequence). The CDR3 is 15 amino acids. The V end lost 6 bases, the J end lost 3 bases, and 15 bases lay between the germline ends. This table comes from immunoSEQ multiplex PCR, and its TCRdb copy is limited to in-frame clones, with some not included. This table has approximately 810,000 clones, over 90% appearing once. CD8 cells classed as naive were CD45RO-negative and positively selected for CCR7, excluding terminally differentiated effector memory CD45RA+ cells. This chain joins TRBV27 and TRBJ2-1; no reliable D call. The receptor was isolated from a man aged 30-40 years in good health. Sequencing was performed on naive CD8+ T cells sorted from blood. CDR3 in amino acids: CASSWTQVIYNEQFF. The CDR3, as DNA: TGTGCCAGCAGCTGGACGCAGGTTATCTACAATGAGCAGTTCTTC.